This T cell receptor (beta chain) derives from a study of blood T cell repertoires in COVID-19. At the level of the study: Sample material is recorded as cDNA or gDNA derived from T cells, B-cell-depleted T cells, or PBMCs.

In the original processing: Amplifying reference gene primers gave estimates of nucleated cell counts. TCRdb keeps only in-frame clones here, not all; method: immunoSEQ multiplex PCR. Clone size and V and J calls were adopted from that table, with D and trimming inferred from the DNA. The profile covers some 530,000 clones, with approximately 85% appearing a single time and more than 3% taken by the ten largest. The V and J ends lost 0 bases and 5 bases respectively, with 8 bases between them. The germline V gene has CDR1 GTSNPN and CDR2 SVGIG (reference sequence). The CDR3 has 13 residues. About this clone itself: The same CDR3 can be traced to other DNA sequences in this sample.

The sequence was collected from a human donor in a cohort sampled during active COVID-19. The V and J genes are TRBV30 and TRBJ1-5, with D possibly matching TRBD1 (5 bases). The sequencing input was peripheral blood. CDR3 coding DNA: TGTGCCTGGAGTGTACGGGGGGATCAGCCCCAGCATTTT. The encoded protein is CAWSVRGDQPQHF.